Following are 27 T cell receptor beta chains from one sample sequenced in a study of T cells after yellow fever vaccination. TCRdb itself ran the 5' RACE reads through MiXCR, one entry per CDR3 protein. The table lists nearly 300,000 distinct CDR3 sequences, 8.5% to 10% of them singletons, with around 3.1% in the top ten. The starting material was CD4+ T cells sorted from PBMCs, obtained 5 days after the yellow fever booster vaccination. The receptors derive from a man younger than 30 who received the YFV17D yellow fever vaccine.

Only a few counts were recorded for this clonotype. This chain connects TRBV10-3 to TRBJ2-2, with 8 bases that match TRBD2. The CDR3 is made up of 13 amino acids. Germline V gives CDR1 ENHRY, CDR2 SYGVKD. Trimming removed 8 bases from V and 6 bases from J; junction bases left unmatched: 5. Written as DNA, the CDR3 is TGTGCCATCGGCCAGCGGGGGCCCGGGGAGCTGTTTTTT. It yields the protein CAIGQRGPGELFF.

The CDR3 region is CASSFAAQGAGGELFF. CDR3 bases: TGTGCCAGCAGCTTTGCCGCGCAGGGGGCCGGCGGGGAGCTGTTTTTT. The gene calls are TRBV5-4 and TRBJ2-2, with TRBD1 identical over 8 bases. V dropped 2 bases and J dropped 7; count of bases not matched to a gene: 10. CDR3 length: 16 amino acids. CDR1 SGHNT and CDR2 YYREEE come from the germline V gene (reference sequence).

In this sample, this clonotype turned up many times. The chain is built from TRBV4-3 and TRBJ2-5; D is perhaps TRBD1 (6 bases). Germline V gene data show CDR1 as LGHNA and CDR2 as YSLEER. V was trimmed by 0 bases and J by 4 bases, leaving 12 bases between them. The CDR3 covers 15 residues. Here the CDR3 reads CASSQDGRGRETQYF. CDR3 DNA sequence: TGCGCCAGCAGCCAAGACGGCAGGGGTCGAGAGACCCAGTACTTC.

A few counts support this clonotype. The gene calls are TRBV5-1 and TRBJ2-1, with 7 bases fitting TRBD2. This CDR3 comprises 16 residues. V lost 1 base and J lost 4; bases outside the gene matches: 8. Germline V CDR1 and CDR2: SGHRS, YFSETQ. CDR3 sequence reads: CASSLSSSGIYNEQFF. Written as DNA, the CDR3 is TGCGCCAGCAGCTTGTCTTCTAGCGGCATATACAATGAGCAGTTCTTC.

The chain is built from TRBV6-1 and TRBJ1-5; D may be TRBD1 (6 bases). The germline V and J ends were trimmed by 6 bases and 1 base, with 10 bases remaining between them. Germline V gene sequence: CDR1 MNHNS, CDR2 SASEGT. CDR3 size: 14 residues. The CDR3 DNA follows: TGTGCCAGCAGGGGGACAATCAGCAATCAGCCCCAGCATTTT. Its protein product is CASRGTISNQPQHF.

The CDR3, as DNA: TGTGCCAGCACCCTTTTTACCAGGCGATACAATGAGCAGTTCTTC. It codes for CASTLFTRRYNEQFF. The chain joins TRBV28 to TRBJ2-1; D gene ambiguous. Looked up from germline, CDR1 is MDHEN and CDR2 is SYDVKM. Trimming pared 7 bases from V and 4 bases from J, leaving 17 bases between. This CDR3 has 15 residues.

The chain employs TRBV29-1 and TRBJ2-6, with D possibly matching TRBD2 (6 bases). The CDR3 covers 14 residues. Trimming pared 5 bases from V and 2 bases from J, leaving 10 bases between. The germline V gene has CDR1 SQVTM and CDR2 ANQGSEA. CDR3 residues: CSVHGGAGANVLTF. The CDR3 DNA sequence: TGCAGCGTTCACGGCGGGGCTGGGGCCAACGTCCTGACTTTC.

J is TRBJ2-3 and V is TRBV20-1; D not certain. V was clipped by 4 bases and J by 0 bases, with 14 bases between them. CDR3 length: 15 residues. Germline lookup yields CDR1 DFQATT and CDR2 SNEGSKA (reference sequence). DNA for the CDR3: TGCAGTGCTATGGACGCGTCTACTAGCACAGATACGCAGTATTTT. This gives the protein CSAMDASTSTDTQYF.

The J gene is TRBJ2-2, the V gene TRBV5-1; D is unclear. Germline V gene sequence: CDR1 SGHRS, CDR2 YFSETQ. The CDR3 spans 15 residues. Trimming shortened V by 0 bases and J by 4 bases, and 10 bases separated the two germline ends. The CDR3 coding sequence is TGCGCCAGCAGCTTGGAAGGACGGAGCACCGGGGAGCTGTTTTTT. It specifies CASSLEGRSTGELFF.

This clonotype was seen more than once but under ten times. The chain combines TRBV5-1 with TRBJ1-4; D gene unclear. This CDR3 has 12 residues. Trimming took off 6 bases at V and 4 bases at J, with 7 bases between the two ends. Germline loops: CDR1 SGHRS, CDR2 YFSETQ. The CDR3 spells CASTDDNEKLFF. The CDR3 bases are TGCGCCAGCACCGACGATAATGAAAAACTGTTTTTT.

CDR3 coding DNA: TGCGCCAGCAGCCAAGGGACGGGTTACAATCAGCCCCAGCATTTT. Amino acid sequence: CASSQGTGYNQPQHF. The V and J genes are TRBV4-3 and TRBJ1-5; D unclear. The V gene lost 1 base and the J gene lost 3 bases, with 10 bases spanning the gap. The CDR3 is 15 residues long. Per the germline V gene, CDR1 is LGHNA and CDR2 is YSLEER.

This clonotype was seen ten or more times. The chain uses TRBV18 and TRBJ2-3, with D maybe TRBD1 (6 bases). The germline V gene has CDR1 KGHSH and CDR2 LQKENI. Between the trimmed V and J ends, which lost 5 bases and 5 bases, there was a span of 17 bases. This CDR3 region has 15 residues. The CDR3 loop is CASSTTGSTRDTQYF. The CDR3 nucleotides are TGTGCCAGCTCAACAACAGGGTCAACCCGAGATACGCAGTATTTT.

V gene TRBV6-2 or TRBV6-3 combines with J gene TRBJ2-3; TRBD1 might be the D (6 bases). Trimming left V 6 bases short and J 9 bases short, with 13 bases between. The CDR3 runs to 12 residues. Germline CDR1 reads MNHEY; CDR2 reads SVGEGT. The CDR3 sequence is CASSNGQGTQYF. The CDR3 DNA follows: TGTGCCAGCAGCAACGGGCAGGGGACGCAGTATTTT.

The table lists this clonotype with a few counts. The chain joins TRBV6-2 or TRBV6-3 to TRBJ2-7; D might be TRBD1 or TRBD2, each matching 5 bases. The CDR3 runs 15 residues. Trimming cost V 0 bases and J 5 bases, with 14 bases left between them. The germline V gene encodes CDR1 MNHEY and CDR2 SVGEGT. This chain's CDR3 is CASSYSTMGVHEQYV. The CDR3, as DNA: TGTGCCAGCAGTTACTCGACGATGGGGGTCCACGAGCAGTACGTC.

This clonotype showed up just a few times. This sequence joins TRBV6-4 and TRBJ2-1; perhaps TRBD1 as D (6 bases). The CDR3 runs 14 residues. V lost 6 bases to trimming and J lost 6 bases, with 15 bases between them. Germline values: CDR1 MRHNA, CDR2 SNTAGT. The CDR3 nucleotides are TGTGCCAGCAGCCGTACAGGGTTAGGCAATGAGCAGTTCTTC. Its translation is CASSRTGLGNEQFF.

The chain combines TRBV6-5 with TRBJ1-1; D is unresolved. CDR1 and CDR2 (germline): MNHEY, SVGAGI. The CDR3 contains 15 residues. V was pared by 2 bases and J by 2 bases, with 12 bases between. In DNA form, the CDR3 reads TGTGCCAGCAGTTACCGGTGGAGGATTAACACTGAAGCTTTCTTT. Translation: CASSYRWRINTEAFF.

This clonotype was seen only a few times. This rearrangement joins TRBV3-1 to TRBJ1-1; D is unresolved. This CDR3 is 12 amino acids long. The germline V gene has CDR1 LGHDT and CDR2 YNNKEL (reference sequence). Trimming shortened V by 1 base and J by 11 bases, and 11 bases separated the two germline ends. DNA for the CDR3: TGTGCCAGCAGCCAAGGGGAAACGGGGGCTTTCTTT. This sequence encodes CASSQGETGAFF.

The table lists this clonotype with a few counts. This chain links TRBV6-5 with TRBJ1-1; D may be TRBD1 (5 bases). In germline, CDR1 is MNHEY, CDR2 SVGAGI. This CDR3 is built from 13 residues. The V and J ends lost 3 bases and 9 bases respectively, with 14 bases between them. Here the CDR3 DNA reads TGTGCCAGCAGTTATTTGGGGCAGGTAAAAGCTTTCTTT. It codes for CASSYLGQVKAFF.

The CDR3 is CASITGGARVRAGELFF. The CDR3 DNA follows: TGTGCCAGCATTACAGGGGGAGCCCGAGTAAGGGCCGGGGAGCTGTTTTTT. V usage is TRBV12-3 or TRBV12-4 and J usage is TRBJ2-2; 8 bases match TRBD1. V shed 7 bases, J shed 6 bases, and the junction held 16 bases outside the gene matches. The CDR3 sequence is 17 residues long.

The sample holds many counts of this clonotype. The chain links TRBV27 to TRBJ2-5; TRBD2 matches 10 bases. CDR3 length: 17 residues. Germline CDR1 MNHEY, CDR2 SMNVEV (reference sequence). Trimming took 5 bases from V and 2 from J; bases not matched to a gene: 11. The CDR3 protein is CASSLHPSGGPQETQYF. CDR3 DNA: TGTGCCAGCAGTCTCCACCCTAGCGGGGGCCCTCAAGAGACCCAGTACTTC.

The CDR3 reads CASRSGTGEPPLHF. As DNA, the CDR3 is TGTGCCAGCAGATCCGGGACAGGGGAACCACCCCTCCACTTT. The V call is TRBV6-2 or TRBV6-3, the J call TRBJ1-6, with TRBD1 identical over 10 bases. V dropped 6 bases and J dropped 11; count of bases not matched to a gene: 7. The CDR3 is 14 amino acids. CDR1 is MNHEY and CDR2 is SVGEGT in the germline V gene.

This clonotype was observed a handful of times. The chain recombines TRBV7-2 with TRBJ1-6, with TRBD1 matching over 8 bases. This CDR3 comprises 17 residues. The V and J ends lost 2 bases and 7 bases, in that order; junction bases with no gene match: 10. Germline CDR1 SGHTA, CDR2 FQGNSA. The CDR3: CASSLLGDRGVNSPLHF. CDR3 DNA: TGTGCCAGCAGCTTACTAGGCGACAGGGGCGTGAATTCACCCCTCCACTTT.

CDR3 in amino acids: CASSLGSISYEQYF. The DNA for the CDR3 is TGCGCCAGCAGCTTGGGCAGTATCTCCTACGAGCAGTACTTC. V and J are TRBV5-1 and TRBJ2-7; D unclear. The CDR3 totals 14 residues. CDR1 is SGHRS, CDR2 YFSETQ, per germline. V lost 0 bases and J lost 0, with 7 bases in between. The complete variable domain, with remaining parts taken from reference TRBV5-1 and TRBJ2-7, reads KAGVTQTPRYLIKTRGQQVTLSCSPISGHRSVSWYQQTPGQGLQFLFEYFSETQRNKGNFPGRFSGRQFSNSRSEMNVSTLELGDSALYLCASSLGSISYEQYFGPGTRLTVT.

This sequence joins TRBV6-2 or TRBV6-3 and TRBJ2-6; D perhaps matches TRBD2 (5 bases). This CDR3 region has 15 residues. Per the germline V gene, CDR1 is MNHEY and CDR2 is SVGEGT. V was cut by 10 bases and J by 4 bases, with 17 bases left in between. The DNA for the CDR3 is TGTGCCACCCGGATAGGAGGAGCGGGGGCCAACGTCCTGACTTTC. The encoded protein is CATRIGGAGANVLTF.

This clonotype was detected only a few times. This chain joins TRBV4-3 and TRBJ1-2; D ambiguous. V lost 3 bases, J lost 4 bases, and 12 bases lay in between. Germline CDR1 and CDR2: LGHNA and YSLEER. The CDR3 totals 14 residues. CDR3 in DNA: TGCGCCAGCAGCCAGGAGGCGGCGGGCTATGGCTACACCTTC. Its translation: CASSQEAAGYGYTF.

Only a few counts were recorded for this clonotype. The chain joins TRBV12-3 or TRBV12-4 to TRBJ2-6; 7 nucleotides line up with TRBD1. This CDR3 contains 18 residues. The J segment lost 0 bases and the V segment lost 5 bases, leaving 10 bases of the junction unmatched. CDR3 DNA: TGTGCCAGCAGTCAACCGGGACAGTGGAGCTCTGGGGCCAACGTCCTGACTTTC. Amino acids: CASSQPGQWSSGANVLTF.

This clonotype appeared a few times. The CDR3 here is CASRASPGTEAQYF. Written as DNA, the CDR3 is TGTGCCAGCAGGGCGAGCCCCGGGACAGAGGCGCAGTATTTT. This chain uses TRBV7-2 with TRBJ2-3, with 7 bases fitting TRBD1. The germline V gene has CDR1 SGHTA and CDR2 FQGNSA. V lost 6 bases and J lost 10; bases outside the gene matches: 13. The CDR3 consists of 14 residues.